The 7 T cell receptor beta chains reported below all come from one sample, sequenced in a study of metastatic and nonmetastatic thyroid tumors. Through MiXCR, TCRdb re-clonotyped the PCR reads. The repertoire holds tens of thousands of clones, with roughly 12% as singletons. Each patient went into thyroid surgery without having received any treatment. The specimen sequenced was blood. Every receptor here comes from a male donor with papillary thyroid cancer or a benign thyroid nodule (not recorded which). Some clones in this sample may be carry-over from other donors' samples.

This clone was detected ten times or more. The chain joins TRBV2 to TRBJ2-5; 12 nucleotides match TRBD2. The CDR3 length is 14 residues. Germline assignment: CDR1 SNHLY and CDR2 FYNNEI. The ends lost 7 bases at V and 2 bases at J; junction bases unmatched: 2. The CDR3 loop reads CASNLAGGQETQYF. The CDR3 nucleotides are TGTGCCAGCAACCTAGCGGGAGGGCAAGAGACCCAGTACTTC.

This chain joins TRBV5-4 and TRBJ2-2; D call uncertain. V was pared by 4 bases and J by 4 bases, with 14 bases between. Germline assignment: CDR1 SGHNT and CDR2 YYREEE (reference sequence). The CDR3 extends over 15 amino acids. The CDR3 here is CASSLDRWGTGELFF. For the CDR3, the DNA is TGTGCCAGCAGCCTGGACCGTTGGGGCACCGGGGAGCTGTTTTTT.

Ten or more counts support this clone. J is TRBJ1-4 and V is TRBV20-1, with D perhaps TRBD1 (5 bases). This CDR3 spans 13 amino acids. V lost 0 bases and J lost 8, with 10 bases in between. Germline loops: CDR1 DFQATT, CDR2 SNEGSKA (reference sequence). The chain's CDR3 is CSARDGGREKLFF. The DNA of the CDR3 is TGCAGTGCTAGAGACGGGGGAAGGGAAAAACTGTTTTTT.

As for this clone: An end of the junction does not agree with germline; a read error may underlie this. The rearrangement joins TRBV4-2 to TRBJ2-3; TRBD2 matches at 14 bases. The germline CDR1 and CDR2 sequences are LGHNA and YNFKEQ. The CDR3 runs to 19 residues. The CDR3 loop reads CASSQAGGLAGGTTDTQYF. CDR3 coding DNA: TGTGCCAGCAGCCAAGCAGGCGGACTAGCGGGGGGAACCACAGATACGCAATATTTT.

This clone came up many times. The chain recombines TRBV29-1 with TRBJ2-1, with D unclear. Germline CDR1 and CDR2: SQVTM and ANQGSEA. Trimming took off 4 bases at V and 0 bases at J, with 7 bases between the two ends. The CDR3 has 13 residues. The CDR3 nucleotides read TGCAGCGTTGTAAACGACTCCTACAATGAGCAGTTCTTC. Its translation: CSVVNDSYNEQFF.

In this sample, this clone turned up many times. This chain joins TRBV20-1 and TRBJ2-2, with D tentatively TRBD2 (6 bases). The germline CDR1 and CDR2 sequences are DFQATT and SNEGSKA (reference sequence). The CDR3 loop spans 14 amino acids. Between the trimmed V and J ends, which lost 4 bases and 4 bases, there was a span of 13 bases. The CDR3 coding sequence is TGCAGTGCTAAGAGCGGGCGGTTCACCGGGGAGCTGTTTTTT. It encodes CSAKSGRFTGELFF.

The chain has TRBV30 and TRBJ1-5, with unresolved D. The CDR3 length is 15 residues. Trimming took 2 bases from V and 0 from J, leaving 11 bases between them. CDR1 and CDR2 from the germline V gene are GTSNPN and SVGIG (reference sequence). CDR3 DNA sequence: TGTGCCTGGAGTCATGGCCAGTATAGCAATCAGCCCCAGCATTTT. Amino acid sequence: CAWSHGQYSNQPQHF.